The 17 T cell receptor beta chains presented below share a single source sample, sequenced in a study of blood T cell repertoires in COVID-19. Clones were sequenced by immunoSEQ multiplex PCR, and TCRdb holds only the in-frame ones, with some missing. The sample has under 350,000 clones, roughly nine tenths seen once. The sequenced sample was PBMCs or T cells enriched from blood (not recorded which). Receptors originate from a man between 60 and 75 years old who had recovered from COVID-19.

The rearrangement uses TRBV24-1 and TRBJ2-7, with D hard to call. V lost 3 bases and J lost 7, with 6 bases in between. The CDR3 totals 11 residues. Germline CDR1 is KGHDR and CDR2 is SFDVKD. The CDR3 DNA sequence: TGTGCCACCAGTGATGGGCTGGAGCAGTACTTC. Protein: CATSDGLEQYF.

V and J are TRBV13 and TRBJ1-2, with D unresolved. The CDR3 has 15 residues. Trimming took 0 bases from V and 5 from J, leaving 13 bases between them. Per the germline V gene, CDR1 is PRHDT and CDR2 is FYEKMQ (reference sequence). The CDR3 spells CASSLGEDRRYGYTF. The CDR3 bases are TGTGCCAGCAGCTTAGGTGAGGATCGGCGTTATGGCTACACCTTC.

The chain joins TRBV7-9 to TRBJ1-4, with D unclear. V was trimmed by 5 bases and J by 3 bases, leaving 13 bases between them. This CDR3 is built from 15 residues. CDR1 is SEHNR, CDR2 FQNEAQ, per germline (reference sequence). The CDR3 region has the DNA TGTGCCAGCAGCCCCCGGCAGGCTTCTAATGAAAAACTGTTTTTT. Its translation: CASSPRQASNEKLFF.

This clone was counted a single time. The chain joins TRBV5-6 to TRBJ1-3; D gene ambiguous. Germline values: CDR1 SGHDT, CDR2 YYEEEE. This CDR3 contains 16 residues. V lost 0 bases to trimming and J lost 0 bases, with 10 bases between them. Here the CDR3 reads CASSLDYRGSGNTIYF. The CDR3 DNA reads as TGTGCCAGCAGCTTGGATTATCGGGGCTCTGGAAACACCATATATTTT. The variable domain in full, completed from reference TRBV5-6 and TRBJ1-3, reads DAGVTQSPTHLIKTRGQQVTLRCSPKSGHDTVSWYQQALGQGPQFIFQYYEEEERQRGNFPDRFSGHQFPNYSSELNVNALLLGDSALYLCASSLDYRGSGNTIYFGEGSWLTVV.

This clone turned up a few times. V usage is TRBV6-6 and J usage is TRBJ1-4; 9 positions match TRBD1. The length of the CDR3 is 16 residues. Per germline, CDR1 MNHNY and CDR2 SVGAGI (reference sequence). V shed 6 bases, J shed 8 bases, and the junction held 13 bases outside the gene matches. In DNA, the CDR3 is TGTGCCAGCAGGGATACGATGGGACAGGGTGACGAAAAACTGTTTTTT. Its translation: CASRDTMGQGDEKLFF.

V and J are TRBV9 and TRBJ2-2; TRBD1 agrees at 7 bases. The V segment lost 0 bases and the J segment 5 bases; nucleotides outside the gene matches: 4. The CDR3 extends over 15 amino acids. The V gene's germline CDR1 is SGDLS and CDR2 YYNGEE. The CDR3 coding sequence is TGTGCCAGCAGCGTAGAGGCAGGGGGTACCGGGGAGCTGTTTTTT. Encoded protein: CASSVEAGGTGELFF.

This chain joins TRBV7-8 and TRBJ1-1, with 10 bases that match TRBD1. The CDR3 spans 18 residues. CDR1 and CDR2 (germline): SGHVS, FQNEAQ. V gave up 5 bases and J gave up 5 bases; unmatched junction bases: 17. Here the CDR3 DNA reads TGTGCCAGCAGCCAAACTCCCCGGGACAGGGGAAGGGGAACTGAAGCTTTCTTT. Protein product: CASSQTPRDRGRGTEAFF.

A few counts support this clone. The rearrangement joins TRBV3-1 (or the pseudogene TRBV3-2) to TRBJ2-5; D is ambiguous. The CDR3 extends over 18 amino acids. Trimming pared 1 base from V and 5 bases from J, leaving 23 bases between. Looked up from germline, CDR1 is LGHDT and CDR2 is YNNKEL (reference sequence). CDR3 protein: CASSQVDLFSFSSETQYF. The CDR3 region has the DNA TGTGCCAGCAGCCAAGTTGACCTATTTAGCTTTTCTTCCGAGACCCAGTACTTC.

The chain uses TRBV5-1 and TRBJ1-2; perhaps TRBD1 as D (5 bases). Trimming stripped 5 bases from V and 4 bases from J, with 12 bases between. This CDR3 is 13 amino acids long. In germline, CDR1 is SGHRS, CDR2 YFSETQ. CDR3 DNA sequence: TGCGCCAGCAGAGGGGAGGGGACCTATGGCTACACCTTC. Its translation: CASRGEGTYGYTF.

This chain uses TRBV7-9 with TRBJ2-7; D gene uncertain. The CDR3 runs 12 residues. Germline V gene lookup returns CDR1 SEHNR and CDR2 FQNEAQ (reference sequence). Trimming took 5 bases from V and 2 from J, leaving 7 bases between them. CDR3 coding DNA: TGTGCCAGCAGCCGAGATGCCTACGAGCAGTACTTC. It codes for CASSRDAYEQYF.

This sequence joins TRBV4-1 and TRBJ1-4, with 7 bases fitting TRBD1. In germline, CDR1 is MGHRA, CDR2 YSYEKL. The CDR3 is 16 amino acids. V dropped 0 bases and J dropped 5; count of bases not matched to a gene: 6. The CDR3 sequence: CASSQDTDRLNEKLFF. The CDR3 DNA reads as TGCGCCAGCAGCCAAGATACGGACAGGCTGAATGAAAAACTGTTTTTT.

The rearrangement links TRBV27 to TRBJ1-3, with D hard to call. Trimming removed 6 bases at V and 0 bases at J, with 9 bases between. The CDR3 is 14 residues long. CDR1 and CDR2 from the germline V gene are MNHEY and SMNVEV (reference sequence). The CDR3 reads CASRASLSGNTIYF. Written as DNA, the CDR3 is TGTGCCAGCAGAGCTAGTCTCTCTGGAAACACCATATATTTT.

The chain carries TRBV3-1 (or the pseudogene TRBV3-2) and TRBJ1-2; no clear D. This CDR3 has 12 residues. The germline gives CDR1 LGHDT, CDR2 YNNKEL (reference sequence). V lost 2 bases, J lost 3 bases, and 4 bases lay in between. As DNA, the CDR3 is TGTGCCAGCAGCCAAAGCTACTATGGCTACACCTTC. This encodes CASSQSYYGYTF.

The rearrangement links TRBV19 to TRBJ2-7; D unclear. Germline CDR1 and CDR2: LNHDA and SQIVND (reference sequence). Trimming took 5 bases from V and 6 from J, leaving 17 bases between them. CDR3 length: 14 amino acids. DNA of the CDR3: TGTGCCAGTAGTTTCTACCCCAAGACGGGCGAGCAGTACTTC. It encodes CASSFYPKTGEQYF.

The gene calls are TRBV7-9 and TRBJ1-4; no firm D call. In germline, CDR1 is SEHNR, CDR2 FQNEAQ (reference sequence). CDR3 size: 14 residues. Trimming cost V 4 bases and J 4 bases, with 10 bases left between them. The CDR3 region has the DNA TGTGCCAGCAGCTCTTACACGAATAATGAAAAACTGTTTTTT. Its protein product is CASSSYTNNEKLFF.

The chain couples TRBV12-3 or TRBV12-4 to TRBJ1-2; 8 nucleotides match TRBD1. J was trimmed by 4 bases and V by 5 bases; bases with no gene match: 3. The CDR3 spans 13 residues. The CDR3 bases are TGTGCCAGCAGTGGACAGGGTCCCTATGGCTACACCTTC. It is translated as CASSGQGPYGYTF.

The chain has TRBV5-1 and TRBJ2-5, with a possible D match to TRBD2 (6 bases). The CDR3 has 14 residues. Germline V lookup: CDR1 SGHRS, CDR2 YFSETQ. V lost 4 bases to trimming and J lost 5 bases, with 15 bases between them. CDR3 bases: TGCGCCAGCAGCCCCCACGTGGGGAGGGAGACCCAGTACTTC. Protein sequence: CASSPHVGRETQYF.